This record looks at one TCR beta chain sequence and its context. Its matching antigen is unknown. This sample is drawn from a study of CD8+ T cells in alopecia areata. Study-wide background: Oral tofacitinib, 5 to 10 mg twice daily, was given in an open-label trial. For treated patients, severity scores reflected the percentage of scalp area affected.

Broader study findings: A single nonresponder leaves the baseline CD8+ expansion link to response uncertain. Scalp samples also yield sequences of resident alphabeta T cells from normal skin.

The CDR3 totals 16 residues. Germline V lookup: CDR1 SGHRS, CDR2 YFSETQ. V lost 0 bases and J 5 bases, leaving 16 bases between the germline ends. Reverse transcription of extracted RNA yielded cDNA, which provided the sequencing template. Generated by immunoSEQ multiplex PCR, the TCRdb table keeps only in-frame clones and is missing some. The sample yields about 270,000 clones, about 62% seen once. Treatment in this sample: oral pan-JAK inhibitor, 5-10 mg twice daily. The sequence was obtained from a human donor with alopecia areata. The V and J genes are TRBV5-1 and TRBJ2-3; D is possibly TRBD2 (6 bases). The sequencing here drew on CD4+ T cells sorted from blood, taken around week 52, from a patient treated with tofacitinib. CDR3 DNA sequence: TGCGCCAGCAGCTTGGCGGTCGCGGGGACCATAGATACGCAGTATTTT. The encoded protein is CASSLAVAGTIDTQYF.